This T cell receptor beta chain was profiled in a study of CD8+ T cells in alopecia areata (dated by TCRdb to the late 2010s). Regarding the research as a whole: High-throughput TCRbeta sequencing was used to examine T cell clonal expansion in alopecia areata in both the C3H/HeJ mouse model and human patients. In humans, TCRbeta sequencing was performed on scalp tissue and on sorted CD4+ and CD8+ peripheral blood T cells from healthy controls and from patients with patchy or totalis/universalis alopecia areata. Clonality in the scalp was compared among normal scalp (n=4), patchy alopecia areata scalp (n=8), and alopecia totalis/universalis scalp (n=8). The RNA source kit depended on sample type: the PAXgene miRNA kit for fixed scalp, the miRNeasy kit for PBMCs, and the RNeasy kit for mouse skin. Amplification of TCRbeta CDR3 regions was done by immunoSEQ multiplex PCR using 35 Vbeta forward primers and 13 Jbeta reverse primers. Paper-wide results and their limitations: Compared with normal scalp, lesional scalp, particularly in alopecia totalis/universalis, had higher clonality and more expanded CD8+ clones, which suggests antigenic drive. Unlike mouse skin, where gammadelta T cells dominate, normal human skin contains resident alphabeta T cells that get sequenced too, which complicates analysis of the scalp TCR repertoire. Shared TCR sequences between patients were less evident than in mice, which may be partly attributable to HLA diversity in the patient population.

Points on this clone: The target of this receptor is not known. Per-base qualities were not stored, and no clone one base away is much larger.

The library was generated by the immunoSEQ multiplex PCR assay. For TCR sequencing, RNA was extracted from every sample and reverse transcribed into cDNA to serve as template. SuperScript III was used to make first-strand cDNA, primed with a 2:1 mix of oligo-dT and random hexamers. A synthetic immune receptor repertoire was used to assess amplification bias, and residual bias was removed computationally. The authors' analysis ran thus. Raw reads were preprocessed for error removal, and CDR3 was defined according to IMGT conventions as running from the conserved cysteine to phenylalanine. To get clonality, Shannon entropy was normalized by log2 of the number of productive unique TCRs and the result was subtracted from 1. Scalp TCRbeta sequences were cross-referenced with sorted blood CD4 and CD8 repertoires so that the CD4 or CD8 identity of scalp clones could be inferred. Drawn from immuneACCESS, this table holds only the in-frame rearrangements with V and J called that TCRdb kept. Clones are partly lost; checked studies trace under half to an unresolved V gene and leave the rest unexplained. V, J and clone size are those of that table, while D and trimming were read from the DNA. Recorded for this sample are more than 95,000 clones; around 45% of them occurred a single time. More than 9% of the sample is in the top ten clones.

V has 2 bases trimmed and J has 6 bases trimmed; junction bases matching no gene number 8. The germline V gene encodes CDR1 GTSNPN and CDR2 SVGIG (reference sequence). The CDR3 covers 14 residues, taking in both the cysteine and the phenylalanine. Only the CDR3 DNA stays, 42 bases, in frame from base 1. From alopecia areata patients, peripheral blood was collected along with lesional scalp punch biopsies. After PBMCs were isolated by density centrifugation and stained for CD3, CD4 and CD8, a FACSAria was used to sort CD4+ and CD8+ T cells. Alopecia areata patients who were not treated were recruited through a multicenter biomarker study. In several patients from the biomarker study, blood CD8+ T cells were sorted further into NKG2D-low and NKG2D-high fractions.

The sequencing input was NKG2D-low CD8+ T cells sorted from blood. Explained via the paper, the cell subset or site label denotes: sorted CD8+ NKG2D-low blood T cells. The TCR was taken from a human donor with alopecia areata. The sequence joins TRBV30 to TRBJ2-3; 7 central bases correspond to TRBD2. The DNA sequence is as follows: TGTGCCTGGAGTACCGGACTAGGCGTGGATACGCAGTATTTT. The translation is CAWSTGLGVDTQYF.